Listed below are T cell receptor beta chains from one sample, sequenced in a study of blood T cell repertoires in COVID-19. The assay was immunoSEQ multiplex PCR, and TCRdb's table has in-frame clones only and misses some. This sample carries approximately 300,000 clones, approximately 86% of them seen once, and the ten largest clones take about 2%. The source material was peripheral blood. Receptors were obtained from a woman in her 50s who had recovered from COVID-19. CDR3s include the opening cysteine and the closing phenylalanine or tryptophan. A D gene is named only where the DNA matches it firmly. Clone size is shown for a subset of rows, as once, few, many or a class of expanded clone.

d_call | j_call | v_call | clone_size | cdr3_aa | cdr3_nt
TRBD1 | TRBJ1-2 | TRBV6-5 | many | CASRRQGGGGYTF | TGTGCCAGCAGACGACAGGGGGGTGGTGGCTACACCTTC
- | TRBJ1-3 | TRBV7-2 | - | CASSSLLSSGNTIYF | TGTGCCAGCAGCTCCCTCCTCTCCTCTGGAAACACCATATATTTT
- | TRBJ1-1 | TRBV11-1 | - | CASSLMRGSTEAFF | TGTGCCAGCAGCCTTATGAGGGGGTCCACTGAAGCTTTCTTT
TRBD1 | TRBJ1-5 | TRBV9 | - | CASSRSGGEQPQHF | TGTGCCAGCAGCCGATCAGGGGGTGAACAGCCCCAGCATTTT
TRBD2 | TRBJ2-1 | TRBV3-1/TRBV3-2 | - | CASSQDDLAGAVNEQFF | TGTGCCAGCAGCCAAGATGATCTAGCGGGGGCAGTAAATGAGCAGTTCTTC
- | TRBJ2-2 | TRBV24-1 | - | CATSVAGGTGELFF | TGTGCCACCAGTGTGGCAGGGGGGACCGGGGAGCTGTTTTTT
- | TRBJ1-1 | TRBV21-1 | - | CASSNHPRTAMNTEAFF | TGTGCCAGCAGCAATCATCCAAGGACAGCGATGAACACTGAAGCTTTCTTT
- | TRBJ2-7 | TRBV30 | - | CAWWKAGYSYEQYF | TGTGCCTGGTGGAAGGCGGGGTACTCCTACGAGCAGTACTTC
TRBD1 | TRBJ2-7 | TRBV11-2 | - | CASSQGTGPTYEQYF | TGTGCCAGCAGCCAAGGGACAGGCCCTACCTACGAGCAGTACTTC
- | TRBJ2-2 | TRBV11-2 | - | CASSSYTGELFF | TGTGCCAGCAGCTCCTACACCGGGGAGCTGTTTTTT
- | TRBJ2-1 | TRBV3-1/TRBV3-2 | - | CASSQGPFDEQFF | TGTGCCAGCAGCCAAGGGCCCTTCGATGAGCAGTTCTTC
TRBD2 | TRBJ2-7 | TRBV7-9 | - | CASSPLRLAGFYEQYF | TGTGCCAGCAGCCCCCTCCGGCTAGCGGGGTTCTACGAGCAGTACTTC
- | TRBJ1-1 | TRBV7-2 | - | CASRLLSRAEAFF | TGTGCCAGCAGACTCCTTAGCAGGGCTGAAGCTTTCTTT
- | TRBJ2-7 | TRBV5-5 | - | CASSLDGSISYEQYF | TGTGCCAGCAGCTTGGACGGGTCGATCTCCTACGAGCAGTACTTC
TRBD1 | TRBJ2-7 | TRBV24-1 | - | CATRDRGLPHSYEQYF | TGTGCCACCCGGGACAGGGGGCTTCCCCACTCCTACGAGCAGTACTTC
- | TRBJ1-6 | TRBV4-3 | few | CASSQLTEQNSPLHF | TGCGCCAGCAGCCAACTCACAGAGCAAAATTCACCCCTCCACTTT
- | TRBJ2-5 | TRBV19 | - | CASSIFLAFQETQYF | TGTGCCAGTAGTATTTTCCTAGCCTTCCAAGAGACCCAGTACTTC
TRBD1 | TRBJ1-2 | TRBV4-3 | - | CASSRADRDRGFGYTF | TGCGCCAGCAGCCGAGCCGACCGGGACAGGGGGTTTGGCTACACCTTC
- | TRBJ2-5 | TRBV4-1 | - | CASSQDAEETQYF | TGCGCCAGCAGCCAAGATGCCGAGGAGACCCAGTACTTC
TRBD2 | TRBJ2-7 | TRBV6-5 | - | CASSYSAIAGTYEQYF | TGTGCCAGCAGTTACTCGGCAATAGCGGGGACCTACGAGCAGTACTTC
TRBD1 | TRBJ1-2 | TRBV30 | - | CAWSPGQGGGYTF | TGTGCCTGGAGCCCGGGACAGGGAGGTGGCTACACCTTC
- | TRBJ1-1 | TRBV9 | - | CASSVDAVGNTEAFF | TGTGCCAGCAGCGTAGACGCGGTGGGGAACACTGAAGCTTTCTTT
TRBD2 | TRBJ2-5 | TRBV7-2 | - | CASSLVGLDGTQYF | TGTGCCAGCAGCTTAGTGGGACTAGATGGGACCCAGTACTTC
TRBD1 | TRBJ1-1 | TRBV6-5 | - | CASRRPGGTEAFF | TGTGCCAGCAGAAGACCAGGGGGGACTGAAGCTTTCTTT
TRBD1 | TRBJ1-3 | TRBV10-3 | once | CAIRGPTGVSGNTIYF | TGTGCCATCAGGGGACCGACAGGGGTCTCTGGAAACACCATATATTTT
- | TRBJ2-5 | TRBV7-3 | - | CASSWSGGQYF | TGTGCCAGCAGCTGGAGCGGAGGCCAGTACTTC
- | TRBJ2-1 | TRBV9 | once | CASSHNSDSGNNEQFF | TGTGCCAGCAGCCATAATAGCGATTCGGGGAACAATGAGCAGTTCTTC
- | TRBJ2-1 | TRBV5-1 | - | CASSLATGPQFF | TGCGCCAGCAGCTTGGCTACAGGGCCACAGTTCTTC
- | TRBJ2-1 | TRBV6-5 | once | CASSYIAREKDNEQFF | TGTGCCAGCAGTTACATCGCGAGGGAGAAGGACAATGAGCAGTTCTTC
- | TRBJ1-5 | TRBV7-2 | - | CASSLMGLGGNQPQHF | TGTGCCAGCAGCTTAATGGGACTCGGAGGCAATCAGCCCCAGCATTTT
- | TRBJ1-1 | TRBV5-6 | many | CASIYWGGSTEAFF | TGTGCCAGCATATACTGGGGAGGGAGCACTGAAGCTTTCTTT
TRBD1 | TRBJ2-5 | TRBV9 | - | CASSPKGQGRETQYF | TGTGCCAGCAGCCCGAAGGGACAGGGGAGAGAGACCCAGTACTTC
TRBD2 | TRBJ2-7 | TRBV6-5 | - | CASNLAGDFLEQYF | TGTGCCAGCAACCTAGCGGGGGATTTTCTCGAGCAGTACTTC
TRBD1 | TRBJ1-2 | TRBV29-1 | - | CSVANRGIDGYTF | TGCAGCGTTGCTAACAGGGGGATCGATGGCTACACCTTC
- | TRBJ1-3 | TRBV7-2 | once | CASSLAPYGHAGDSGNTIYF | TGTGCCAGCAGCTTAGCGCCCTACGGACATGCCGGTGACTCTGGAAACACCATATATTTT
TRBD1 | TRBJ1-2 | TRBV7-9 | - | CASSPRTGGFRGYTF | TGTGCCAGCAGCCCTCGGACAGGGGGATTCCGCGGCTACACCTTC
- | TRBJ1-2 | TRBV6-5 | - | CASSLVRGGGYTF | TGTGCCAGCAGTTTGGTCAGGGGTGGTGGCTACACCTTC
TRBD1 | TRBJ1-1 | TRBV5-1 | - | CASSSGQGNTEAFF | TGCGCCAGCAGCAGCGGACAGGGAAACACTGAAGCTTTCTTT
- | TRBJ1-2 | TRBV21-1 | few | CASRRTGINYGYTF | TGTGCCAGCAGACGGACAGGGATAAACTATGGCTACACCTTC
- | TRBJ1-4 | TRBV6-5 | - | CASSPTGLGTARLFF | TGTGCCAGCAGTCCTACAGGGCTGGGTACGGCGAGACTGTTTTTT
- | TRBJ2-1 | TRBV19 | - | CASSIVGGQNEQFF | TGTGCCAGTAGTATAGTAGGCGGTCAAAATGAGCAGTTCTTC
- | TRBJ1-3 | TRBV7-2 | - | CASSPTSGGRGNTIYF | TGTGCCAGCAGCCCAACAAGCGGGGGACGTGGAAACACCATATATTTT
TRBD1 | TRBJ1-3 | TRBV7-8 | few | CASMDRGRNTIYF | TGTGCCAGCATGGACAGGGGAAGAAACACCATATATTTT
- | TRBJ2-3 | TRBV19 | - | CASSIQNTDTQYF | TGTGCCAGTAGTATCCAAAACACAGATACGCAGTATTTT
- | TRBJ2-2 | TRBV30 | - | CACLPLNTGELFF | TGTGCCTGCCTACCGCTGAACACCGGGGAGCTGTTTTTT
TRBD1 | TRBJ1-5 | TRBV7-3 | - | CASSATGGKGQPQHF | TGTGCCAGCAGCGCCACAGGGGGAAAAGGTCAGCCCCAGCATTTT
- | TRBJ1-1 | TRBV3-1/TRBV3-2 | - | CASSQDERGAFF | TGTGCCAGCAGCCAAGATGAAAGGGGAGCTTTCTTT
- | TRBJ1-5 | TRBV15 | - | CATSKRRSNQPQHF | TGTGCCACCAGCAAGCGGCGGAGCAATCAGCCCCAGCATTTT
- | TRBJ1-4 | TRBV10-3 | - | CAIRTASNEKLFF | TGTGCCATCAGGACAGCTTCTAATGAAAAACTGTTTTTT
- | TRBJ1-2 | TRBV7-9 | few | CASSLETLGHYYGYTF | TGTGCCAGCAGCTTAGAGACTTTGGGACACTACTATGGCTACACCTTC
TRBD1 | TRBJ1-5 | TRBV19 | - | CASSTGVGSNQPQHF | TGTGCCAGTAGCACAGGGGTGGGTAGCAATCAGCCCCAGCATTTT
- | TRBJ1-5 | TRBV5-6 | few | CASSLSGNRRNQPQHF | TGTGCCAGCAGCTTGAGCGGGAATCGGCGCAATCAGCCCCAGCATTTT
TRBD1 | TRBJ1-5 | TRBV5-5 | - | CASSSGTGGNQPQHF | TGTGCCAGCAGCTCCGGGACAGGGGGCAATCAGCCCCAGCATTTT
- | TRBJ2-3 | TRBV5-1 | - | CASSLGRVGTDTQYF | TGCGCCAGCAGCTTGGGGCGGGTGGGCACAGATACGCAGTATTTT